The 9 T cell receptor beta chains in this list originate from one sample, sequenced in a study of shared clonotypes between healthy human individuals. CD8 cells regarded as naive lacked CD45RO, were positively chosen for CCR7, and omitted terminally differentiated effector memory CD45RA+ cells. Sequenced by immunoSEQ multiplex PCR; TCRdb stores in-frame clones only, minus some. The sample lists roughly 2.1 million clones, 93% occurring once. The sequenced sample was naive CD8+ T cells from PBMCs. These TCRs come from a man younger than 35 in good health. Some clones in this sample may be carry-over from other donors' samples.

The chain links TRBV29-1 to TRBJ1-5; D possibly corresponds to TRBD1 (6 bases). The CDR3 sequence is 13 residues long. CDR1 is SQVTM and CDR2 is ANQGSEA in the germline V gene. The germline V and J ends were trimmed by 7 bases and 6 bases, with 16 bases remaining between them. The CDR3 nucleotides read TGCAGCGCCTCGGGGGGCGTAGGTCAGCCCCAGCATTTT. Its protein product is CSASGGVGQPQHF.

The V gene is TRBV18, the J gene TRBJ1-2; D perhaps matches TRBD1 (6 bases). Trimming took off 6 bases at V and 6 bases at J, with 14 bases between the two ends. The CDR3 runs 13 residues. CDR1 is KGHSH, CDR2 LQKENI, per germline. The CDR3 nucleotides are TGTGCCAGCTCGGGGGCCCCCGTCGATGGCTACACCTTC. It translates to CASSGAPVDGYTF.

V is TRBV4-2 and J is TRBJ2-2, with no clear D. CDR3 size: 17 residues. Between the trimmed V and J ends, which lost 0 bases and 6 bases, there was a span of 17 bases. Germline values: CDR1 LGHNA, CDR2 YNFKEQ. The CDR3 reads CASSQDGRVRLAGELFF. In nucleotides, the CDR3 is TGTGCCAGCAGCCAAGATGGTAGGGTTCGGCTCGCCGGGGAGCTGTTTTTT.

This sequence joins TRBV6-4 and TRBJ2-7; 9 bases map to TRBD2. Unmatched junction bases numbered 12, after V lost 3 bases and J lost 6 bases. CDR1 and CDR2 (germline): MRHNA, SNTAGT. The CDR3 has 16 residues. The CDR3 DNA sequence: TGTGCCAGCAGTGAAACCCCAAGCGGGAGGTTCGGCGAGCAGTACTTC. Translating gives CASSETPSGRFGEQYF.

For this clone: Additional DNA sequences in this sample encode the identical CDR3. The CDR3 sequence: CASSPLAGGTYEQYF. For the CDR3, the DNA is TGTGCCAGCAGTCCCCTCGCGGGAGGGACCTACGAGCAGTACTTC. V is TRBV27 and J is TRBJ2-7, with TRBD2 matching over 9 bases. Trimming took 5 bases from V and 2 from J; bases not matched to a gene: 7. This CDR3 has 15 residues. Looked up from germline, CDR1 is MNHEY and CDR2 is SMNVEV (reference sequence).

The CDR3 DNA follows: TGTGCCAGTAGTGCTAATGAAAAACTGTTTTTT. Translated: CASSANEKLFF. The genes are TRBV19 and TRBJ1-4, with D uncertain. CDR1 and CDR2 from the germline V gene are LNHDA and SQIVND (reference sequence). Trimming stripped 5 bases from V and 3 bases from J, with 1 base between. The CDR3 is 11 residues long.

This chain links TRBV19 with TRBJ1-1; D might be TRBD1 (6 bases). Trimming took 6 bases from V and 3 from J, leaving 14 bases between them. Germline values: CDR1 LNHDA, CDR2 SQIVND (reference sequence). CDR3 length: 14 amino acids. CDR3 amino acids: CASRARTVDTEAFF. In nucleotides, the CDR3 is TGTGCCAGTAGGGCACGGACAGTCGACACTGAAGCTTTCTTT.

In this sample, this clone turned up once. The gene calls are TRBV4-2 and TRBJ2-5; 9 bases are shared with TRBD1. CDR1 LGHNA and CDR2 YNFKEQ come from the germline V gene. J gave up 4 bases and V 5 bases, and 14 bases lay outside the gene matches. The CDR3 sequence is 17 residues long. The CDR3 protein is CASSARGGQGRSETQYF. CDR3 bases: TGTGCCAGCAGCGCGCGAGGCGGACAGGGGAGGTCAGAGACCCAGTACTTC.

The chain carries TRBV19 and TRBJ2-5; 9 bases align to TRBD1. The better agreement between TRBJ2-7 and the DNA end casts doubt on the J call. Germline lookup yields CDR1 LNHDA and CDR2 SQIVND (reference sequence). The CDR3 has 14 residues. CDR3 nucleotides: TGTGCCAGTAGTCCCGGGACAGGGTCCTACGAGCAGTACTTC. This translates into CASSPGTGSYEQYF.